This T cell receptor (beta chain) stems from a study of CD8 T cells in Susac syndrome. There are 12 residues in the CDR3. CDR1 is SGHVS, CDR2 FQNEAQ, per germline. With 2 bases removed from V and 12 bases from J, the gap between germline ends came to 13 bases. RNA, at roughly 0.45 to 1 ug, was reverse transcribed with random hexamers. TCRdb called the immunoSEQ multiplex PCR reads again in MiXCR, with one record for every CDR3 protein. Among 120,000 to 150,000 distinct CDR3 sequences listed, 85% to 95% were seen once. Sequenced material: CD4+ T cells from PBMCs. The chain employs TRBV7-8 and TRBJ1-2; D remains ambiguous. The sequence came from a human donor with multiple sclerosis. CDR3: CASSLSTGWHTF. In nucleotides, the CDR3 is TGTGCCAGCAGCTTATCTACGGGGTGGCACACCTTC. The variable domain in full, completed from reference TRBV7-8 and TRBJ1-2, reads GAGVSQSPRYKVAKRGQDVALRCDPISGHVSLFWYQQALGQGPEFLTYFQNEAQLDKSGLPSDRFFAERPEGSVSTLKIQRTQQEDSAVYLCASSLSTGWHTFGSGTRLTVV.